The rows below give T cell receptor beta chains drawn from one sample of a study of blood T cell repertoires in COVID-19. Some clones are missing from TCRdb's copy, which holds only in-frame ones; the method was immunoSEQ multiplex PCR. The table has 250,000 to 300,000 clones, 75% to 90% seen once. The sample consisted of peripheral blood. These receptors originate from a man over 45 with acute or convalescent COVID-19. Each CDR3 is given with its conserved first and last residue. The order of the fields is clone size, V gene, J gene, D gene, CDR3 DNA, CDR3 protein. A D gene is named only where the DNA matches it firmly. The size field is filled for only some rows; it gives once, few, many or a size class.

>NA|TRBV3-1/TRBV3-2|TRBJ1-6|NA
TGTGCCAGCAGCCAAGTGAGGCAGTCGAATTCACCCCTCCACTTT
CASSQVRQSNSPLHF
>NA|TRBV7-8|TRBJ1-1|NA
TGTGCCAGCAGCTTAGGGAGGGGAAGAGGGACTGAAGCTTTCTTT
CASSLGRGRGTEAFF
>NA|TRBV5-3|TRBJ1-2|NA
TGTGCCAGAAGCTTGGGTGTGGGAGGGCAGGAGCTCCACCAACCCTATGGCTACACCTTC
CARSLGVGGQELHQPYGYTF
>NA|TRBV7-3|TRBJ2-2|NA
TGTGCCAGCAGCTTACTCGGGGTGCTAGTCGGGGAGCTGTTTTTT
CASSLLGVLVGELFF
>NA|TRBV3-1/TRBV3-2|TRBJ1-1|NA
TGTGCCAGCAGCCAAGCCCCAGGCACGCGGGGCACTGAAGCTTTCTTT
CASSQAPGTRGTEAFF
>once|TRBV12-3/TRBV12-4|TRBJ2-5|NA
NA
CASSTSAAQYF
>NA|TRBV7-6|TRBJ2-3|TRBD1
TGTGCCAGCAGCCCCGGACAGGGGGCGTTTAATACGCAGTATTTT
CASSPGQGAFNTQYF
>NA|TRBV7-2|TRBJ1-1|NA
TGTGCCAGCAGCGTCAGGGGATCAGACACTGAAGCTTTCTTT
CASSVRGSDTEAFF
>NA|TRBV29-1|TRBJ1-1|NA
TGCAGCATCCGACGAGGGAACACTGAAGCTTTCTTT
CSIRRGNTEAFF
>NA|TRBV19|TRBJ2-3|TRBD1
TGTGCCACCACCACGGGACAGACTAGCACAGATACGCAGTATTTT
CATTTGQTSTDTQYF
>NA|TRBV18|TRBJ1-2|NA
TGTGCCAGCTCACCAGGGGAGAGGGACTATGGCTACACCTTC
CASSPGERDYGYTF
>NA|TRBV7-3|TRBJ2-2|TRBD1
TGTGCCAGCAGAATGACAGGGGGTTACACCGGGGAGCTGTTTTTT
CASRMTGGYTGELFF
>NA|TRBV2|TRBJ2-5|TRBD2
TGTGCCAGTCTGCTCGGACTAGCGGAGACCCAGTACTTC
CASLLGLAETQYF
>NA|TRBV11-2|TRBJ2-3|TRBD2
TGTGCCAGCAGCCCTCCGGGGGGATGGATAGATACGCAGTATTTT
CASSPPGGWIDTQYF
>once|TRBV29-1|TRBJ1-1|TRBD1
TGCAGCGGGACCGGACAGGGAAGGACTGAAGCTTTCTTT
CSGTGQGRTEAFF
>NA|TRBV7-3|TRBJ1-1|NA
TGTGCCAGCAGCTCCACTCGGGGGGCTGAAGCTTTCTTT
CASSSTRGAEAFF
>NA|TRBV29-1|TRBJ1-3|TRBD1
TGCAGCGTCCAACAGGGGGCCTCGAGCTCTGGAAACACCATATATTTT
CSVQQGASSSGNTIYF
>few|TRBV7-3|TRBJ1-2|TRBD1
TGTGCCAGCAGCCCCATACAGGGGTATGGCTACACCTTC
CASSPIQGYGYTF
>NA|TRBV24-1|TRBJ1-1|NA
TGTGCCACCAGTGATGACAGGAGCAACACTGAAGCTTTCTTT
CATSDDRSNTEAFF
>NA|TRBV12-3/TRBV12-4|TRBJ2-7|NA
TGTGCCAGCAGTTTTGGGTACGGGAGCGAGCAGTACTTC
CASSFGYGSEQYF
>NA|TRBV10-1|TRBJ1-1|NA
TGCGCCAGCAGACGACGGAGGAACACTGAAGCTTTCTTT
CASRRRRNTEAFF
>NA|TRBV3-1/TRBV3-2|TRBJ1-2|TRBD1
TGTGCCAGCAGGCTGACAGGGGCTAACTATGGCTACACCTTC
CASRLTGANYGYTF